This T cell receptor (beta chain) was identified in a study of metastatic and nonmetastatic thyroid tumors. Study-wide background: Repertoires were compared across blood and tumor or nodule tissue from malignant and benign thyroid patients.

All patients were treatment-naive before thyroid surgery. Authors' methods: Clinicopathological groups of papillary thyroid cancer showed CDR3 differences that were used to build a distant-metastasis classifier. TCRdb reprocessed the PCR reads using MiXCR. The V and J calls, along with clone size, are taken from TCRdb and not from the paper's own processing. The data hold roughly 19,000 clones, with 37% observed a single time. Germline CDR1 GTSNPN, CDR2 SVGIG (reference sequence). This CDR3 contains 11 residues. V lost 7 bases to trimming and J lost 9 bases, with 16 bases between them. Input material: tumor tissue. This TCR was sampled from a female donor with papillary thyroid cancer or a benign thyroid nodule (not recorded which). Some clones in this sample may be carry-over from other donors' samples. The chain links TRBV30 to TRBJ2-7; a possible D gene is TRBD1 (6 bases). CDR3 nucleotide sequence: TGTGCCTCCGACGTAGAGACAGGGCAGTACTTC. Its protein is CASDVETGQYF. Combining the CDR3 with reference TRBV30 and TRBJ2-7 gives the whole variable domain SQTIHQWPATLVQPVGSPLSLECTVEGTSNPNLYWYRQAAGRGLQLLFYSVGIGQISSEVPQNLSASRPQDRQFILSSKKLLLSDSGFYLCASDVETGQYFGPGTRLTVT.